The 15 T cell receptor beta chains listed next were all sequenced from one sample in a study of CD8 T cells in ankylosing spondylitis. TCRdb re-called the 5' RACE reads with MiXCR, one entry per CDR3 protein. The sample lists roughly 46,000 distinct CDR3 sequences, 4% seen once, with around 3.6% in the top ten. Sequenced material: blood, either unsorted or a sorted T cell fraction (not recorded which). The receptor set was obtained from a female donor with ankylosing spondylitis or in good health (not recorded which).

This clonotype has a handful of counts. The CDR3 loop reads CASSEIGGASVYEQYF. DNA of the CDR3: TGTGCCAGCAGCGAGATCGGGGGGGCTTCAGTCTACGAGCAGTACTTC. The chain carries TRBV9 and TRBJ2-7, with TRBD2 matching over 8 bases. V shed 3 bases, J shed 3 bases, and the junction held 11 bases outside the gene matches. The CDR3 is 16 amino acids. Germline V gives CDR1 SGDLS, CDR2 YYNGEE.

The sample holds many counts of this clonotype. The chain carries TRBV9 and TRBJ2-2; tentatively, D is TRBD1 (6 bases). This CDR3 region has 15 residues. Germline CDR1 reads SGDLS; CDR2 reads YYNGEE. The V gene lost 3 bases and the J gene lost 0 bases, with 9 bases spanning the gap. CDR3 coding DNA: TGTGCCAGCAGCGGGGGACACTCGAACACCGGGGAGCTGTTTTTT. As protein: CASSGGHSNTGELFF. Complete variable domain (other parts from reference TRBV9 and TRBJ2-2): DSGVTQTPKHLITATGQRVTLRCSPRSGDLSVYWYQQSLDQGLQFLIQYYNGEERAKGNILERFSAQQFPDLHSELNLSSLELGDSALYFCASSGGHSNTGELFFGEGSRLTVL.

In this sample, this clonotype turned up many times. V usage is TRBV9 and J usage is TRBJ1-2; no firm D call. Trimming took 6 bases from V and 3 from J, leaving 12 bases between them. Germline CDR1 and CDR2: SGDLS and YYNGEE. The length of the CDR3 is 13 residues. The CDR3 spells CASTLDGYYGYTF. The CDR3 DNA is TGTGCCAGCACGCTAGACGGGTACTATGGCTACACCTTC. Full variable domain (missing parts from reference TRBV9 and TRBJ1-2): DSGVTQTPKHLITATGQRVTLRCSPRSGDLSVYWYQQSLDQGLQFLIQYYNGEERAKGNILERFSAQQFPDLHSELNLSSLELGDSALYFCASTLDGYYGYTFGSGTRLTVV.

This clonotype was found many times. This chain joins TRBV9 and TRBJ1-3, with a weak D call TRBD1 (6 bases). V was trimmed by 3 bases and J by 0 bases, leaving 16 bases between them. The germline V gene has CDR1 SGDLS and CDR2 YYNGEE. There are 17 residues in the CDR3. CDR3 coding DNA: TGTGCCAGCAGCGGGGGCAGGGGCGGATTCTCTGGAAACACCATATATTTT. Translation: CASSGGRGGFSGNTIYF.

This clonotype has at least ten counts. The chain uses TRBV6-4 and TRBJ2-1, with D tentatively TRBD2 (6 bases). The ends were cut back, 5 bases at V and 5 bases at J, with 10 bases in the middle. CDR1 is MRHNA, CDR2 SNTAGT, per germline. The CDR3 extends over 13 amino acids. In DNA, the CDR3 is TGTGCCAGCAGTCTCCGGGAGCACAATGAGCAGTTCTTC. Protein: CASSLREHNEQFF.

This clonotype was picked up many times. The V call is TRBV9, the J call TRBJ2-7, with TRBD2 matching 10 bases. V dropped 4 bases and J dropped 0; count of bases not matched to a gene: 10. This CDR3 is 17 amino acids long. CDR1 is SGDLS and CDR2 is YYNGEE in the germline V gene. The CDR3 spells CASSPAASGGLSYEQYF. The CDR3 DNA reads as TGTGCCAGCAGCCCAGCGGCTAGCGGGGGCCTCTCCTACGAGCAGTACTTC.

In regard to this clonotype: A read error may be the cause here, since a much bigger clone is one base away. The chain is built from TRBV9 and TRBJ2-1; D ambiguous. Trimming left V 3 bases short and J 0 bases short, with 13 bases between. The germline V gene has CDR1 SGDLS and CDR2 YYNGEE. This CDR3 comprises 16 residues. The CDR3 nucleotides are TGTGCCAGCAGCGGCTTTGCGAGAAGCTCCTACAATGAGCAGTTCTTC. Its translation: CASSGFARSSYNEQFF.

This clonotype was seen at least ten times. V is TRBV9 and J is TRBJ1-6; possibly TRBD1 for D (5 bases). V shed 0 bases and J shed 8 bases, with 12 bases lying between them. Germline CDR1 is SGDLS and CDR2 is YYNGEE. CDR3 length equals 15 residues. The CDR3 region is CASSVGWGPDSPLHF. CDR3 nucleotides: TGTGCCAGCAGCGTAGGATGGGGCCCCGATTCACCCCTCCACTTT.

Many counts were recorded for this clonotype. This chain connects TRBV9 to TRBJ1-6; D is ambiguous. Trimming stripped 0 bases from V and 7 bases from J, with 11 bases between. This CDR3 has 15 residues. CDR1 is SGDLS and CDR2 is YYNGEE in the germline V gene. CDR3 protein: CASSVAMGSNSPLHF. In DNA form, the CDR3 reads TGTGCCAGCAGCGTAGCAATGGGGTCGAATTCACCCCTCCACTTT.

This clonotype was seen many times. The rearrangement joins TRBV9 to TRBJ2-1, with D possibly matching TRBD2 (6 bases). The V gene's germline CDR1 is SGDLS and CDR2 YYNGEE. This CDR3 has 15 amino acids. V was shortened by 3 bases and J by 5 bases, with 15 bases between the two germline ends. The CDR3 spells CASSALPGSNNEQFF. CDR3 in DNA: TGTGCCAGCAGCGCCCTACCCGGGAGCAACAATGAGCAGTTCTTC. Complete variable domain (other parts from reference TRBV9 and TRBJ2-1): DSGVTQTPKHLITATGQRVTLRCSPRSGDLSVYWYQQSLDQGLQFLIQYYNGEERAKGNILERFSAQQFPDLHSELNLSSLELGDSALYFCASSALPGSNNEQFFGPGTRLTVL.

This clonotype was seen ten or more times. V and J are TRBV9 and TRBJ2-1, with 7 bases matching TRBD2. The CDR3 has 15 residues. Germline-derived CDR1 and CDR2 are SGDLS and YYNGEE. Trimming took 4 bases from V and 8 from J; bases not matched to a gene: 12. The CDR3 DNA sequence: TGTGCCAGCAGCCGCGTGGGCGGGGGATTCGATGAGCAGTTCTTC. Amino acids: CASSRVGGGFDEQFF.

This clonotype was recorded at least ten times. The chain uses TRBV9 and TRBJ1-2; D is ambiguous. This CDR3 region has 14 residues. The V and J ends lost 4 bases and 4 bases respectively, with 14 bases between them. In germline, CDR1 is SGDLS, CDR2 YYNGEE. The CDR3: CASSPSLDGYGYTF. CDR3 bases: TGTGCCAGCAGCCCGAGCCTGGACGGCTATGGCTACACCTTC.

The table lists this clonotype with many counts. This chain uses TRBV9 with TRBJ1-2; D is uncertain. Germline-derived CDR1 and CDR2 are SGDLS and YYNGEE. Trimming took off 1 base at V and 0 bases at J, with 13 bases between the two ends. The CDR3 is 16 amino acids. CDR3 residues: CASSVQSGSPNYGYTF. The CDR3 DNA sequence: TGTGCCAGCAGCGTACAGAGCGGGTCTCCTAACTATGGCTACACCTTC.

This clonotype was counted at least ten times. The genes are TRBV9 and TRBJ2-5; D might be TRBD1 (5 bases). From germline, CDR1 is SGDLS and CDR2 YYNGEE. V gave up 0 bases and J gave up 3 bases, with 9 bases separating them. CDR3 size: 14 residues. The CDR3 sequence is CASSVGGREETQYF. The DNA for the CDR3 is TGTGCCAGCAGCGTAGGGGGCAGGGAAGAGACCCAGTACTTC.

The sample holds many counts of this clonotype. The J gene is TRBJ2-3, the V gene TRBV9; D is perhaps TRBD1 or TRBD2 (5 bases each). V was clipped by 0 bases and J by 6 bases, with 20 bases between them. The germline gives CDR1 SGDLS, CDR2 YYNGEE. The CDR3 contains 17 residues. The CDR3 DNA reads TGTGCCAGCAGCGTAGCTCTCCAGGGCAGACGCGGGGATACGCAGTATTTT. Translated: CASSVALQGRRGDTQYF.